The rows below give T cell receptor beta chains drawn from one sample of a study of T cell responses to AZD1222 COVID-19 vaccine. Using immunoSEQ multiplex PCR, the repertoire was profiled, and TCRdb retains in-frame clones only, with some absent. Among about 130,000 clones listed, nearly 95% were seen once. Sequenced here: peripheral blood, sampled on day 0 of AZD1222 vaccination. The receptors derive from an adult in good health. The CDR3 runs from the conserved cysteine through the conserved F or W. The D gene is left open where the match is weak. Clone size is shown for a subset of rows, as once, few, many or a class of expanded clone.

V gene	J gene	clone size	D gene	CDR3 DNA	CDR3 protein
TRBV7-9	TRBJ1-2	NA	NA	TGTGCCAGCAGCTTAGGACGGACCGATGGCTACACCTTC	CASSLGRTDGYTF
TRBV3-1/TRBV3-2	TRBJ2-7	NA	NA	TGTGCCAGCAGCCGATCAGTGGGCGGGCTGTCCTACGAGCAGTACTTC	CASSRSVGGLSYEQYF
TRBV2	TRBJ1-2	NA	TRBD1	TGTGCCAGCAGTGGGGACAGGGGAGTTCTTGGCTACACCTTC	CASSGDRGVLGYTF
TRBV29-1	TRBJ2-1	NA	NA	TGCAGCGTTGATTTGCGGGCGGCCGGGAATGAGCAGTTCTTC	CSVDLRAAGNEQFF
TRBV18	TRBJ1-2	NA	TRBD1	TGTGCCAGCTCCCCGGGACAGATCTATGGCTACACCTTC	CASSPGQIYGYTF
TRBV11-2	TRBJ2-1	NA	NA	TGTGCCAGCAGCTTCGCTCAGGGGTCCTACAATGAGCAGTTCTTC	CASSFAQGSYNEQFF
TRBV24-1	TRBJ2-4	NA	NA	TGTGCCACCAGTGATCATCAGCACAGGGTACCTAAAAACATTCAGTACTTC	CATSDHQHRVPKNIQYF
TRBV30	TRBJ2-1	NA	TRBD2	TGTGCCTGGAGCGGCGGGAGGGTTTTGGAGCAGTTCTTC	CAWSGGRVLEQFF
TRBV30	TRBJ1-2	NA	NA	TGTGCCTGGAGCCCAGTCTTTGGCTACACCTTC	CAWSPVFGYTF
TRBV5-4	TRBJ2-1	NA	NA	TGTGCCAGCAGCTTACAGGTCGATGAGCAGTTCTTC	CASSLQVDEQFF
TRBV4-1	TRBJ1-1	NA	NA	TGCGCCAGCAGCCAAGCAGGGGCACGCAACACTGAAGCTTTCTTT	CASSQAGARNTEAFF
TRBV12-3/TRBV12-4	TRBJ1-5	NA	NA	TGTGCCAGCAGGCAGGGTACCATGCAGCCCCAGCATTTT	CASRQGTMQPQHF
TRBV2	TRBJ2-6	NA	NA	TGTGCCAGCAGTGAGATCCAGGGAGGCCCTGGGGCCAACGTCCTGACTTTC	CASSEIQGGPGANVLTF
TRBV2	TRBJ1-5	NA	TRBD1	TGTGCCAGCAGCGGGACAGGGGATGCTCAGCCCCAGCATTTT	CASSGTGDAQPQHF
TRBV5-1	TRBJ2-3	NA	NA	TGCGCCAGCAGCTTGGATCCGGGGACAGATACGCAGTATTTT	CASSLDPGTDTQYF
TRBV3-1/TRBV3-2	TRBJ1-3	NA	NA	TGTGCCAGCAGCCAAAGCCAGAGCTCTGGAAACACCATATATTTT	CASSQSQSSGNTIYF
TRBV14	TRBJ1-5	NA	NA	TGTGCCAGCAGCCAAGGGGGGGCTGGCAATCAGCCCCAGCATTTT	CASSQGGAGNQPQHF
TRBV5-4	TRBJ1-2	NA	NA	TGTGCCAGCAGCTTGGACTCAGGGAATCCCTCCCACACCTTC	CASSLDSGNPSHTF
TRBV13	TRBJ2-1	NA	TRBD2	TGTGCCAGCAGCAGAGACAGGGGTAGGACTAGCGGCTACAATGAGCAGTTCTTC	CASSRDRGRTSGYNEQFF
TRBV5-1	TRBJ2-3	NA	NA	TGCGCCAGCAGCTTGGGTGGGAGAAGCTTTACAGATACGCAGTATTTT	CASSLGGRSFTDTQYF
TRBV12-3/TRBV12-4	TRBJ2-1	NA	NA	TGTGCCAGCAGTTTAGGGCACCTGGGGGAGCAGTTCTTC	CASSLGHLGEQFF
TRBV2	TRBJ1-1	NA	TRBD1	TGTGCCAGCAACCTCGGACAGGGCATCACTGAAGCTTTCTTT	CASNLGQGITEAFF
TRBV27	TRBJ2-3	NA	NA	TGTGCCAGCAGATCAATGGGGGATACGCAGTATTTT	CASRSMGDTQYF
TRBV6-2/TRBV6-3	TRBJ1-6	NA	NA	TGTGCCAGCAGTTGGGATAGCTCCTATAATTCACCCCTCCACTTT	CASSWDSSYNSPLHF
TRBV11-2	TRBJ1-1	NA	NA	TGTGCCAGCAGGCATTCTAGGGCCGTCACTGAAGCTTTCTTT	CASRHSRAVTEAFF
TRBV7-9	TRBJ2-7	NA	TRBD1	TGTGCCAGCAGCTTAAGTGGGACAGGGGTCGGATACGAGCAGTACTTC	CASSLSGTGVGYEQYF
TRBV5-6	TRBJ1-2	NA	TRBD1	TGTGCCAGCAGCAGGGGACAGGGTTCTGGCTACACCTTC	CASSRGQGSGYTF
TRBV21-1	TRBJ1-2	NA	NA	TGTGCCAGCAGCAAAGGGGGGCCCAGGGTTCATGGCTACACCTTC	CASSKGGPRVHGYTF
TRBV15	TRBJ1-2	NA	TRBD1	TGTGCCACCAGCGGGTACGGGACAGGGGGCATAGGTGGCTACACCTTC	CATSGYGTGGIGGYTF
TRBV19	TRBJ2-3	NA	NA	TGTGCCAGTAGTATTGGGGACAGCACAGATACGCAGTATTTT	CASSIGDSTDTQYF
TRBV5-6	TRBJ2-7	few	NA	TGTGCCAGCAGCTTGACAGGGATTTACGAGCAGTACTTC	CASSLTGIYEQYF
TRBV5-4	TRBJ1-1	NA	TRBD1	TGTGCCAGCAGCTTGGGTGGAGGGGGCGGCCTGACGACTGAAGCTTTCTTT	CASSLGGGGGLTTEAFF
TRBV21-1	TRBJ1-2	NA	NA	TGTGCCAGCAGCAAGGGGGTGGGCAGGACGACCTATGGCTACACCTTC	CASSKGVGRTTYGYTF
TRBV4-1	TRBJ2-7	NA	TRBD1	TGCGCCAGCAGCCAAGATACAGGGGGGAGCTCCTACGAGCAGTACTTC	CASSQDTGGSSYEQYF
TRBV5-1	TRBJ2-4	once	NA	TGCGCCAGCAGCCCTATGGGACCGGCGGCCAAAAACATTCAGTACTTC	CASSPMGPAAKNIQYF
TRBV12-3/TRBV12-4	TRBJ2-1	NA	TRBD2	TGTGCCAGCAGTTCGGGACTAGAGGGCGAGCAGTTCTTC	CASSSGLEGEQFF
TRBV3-1/TRBV3-2	TRBJ1-6	NA	NA	TGTGCCAGCAGCTTCAGTACAGAATATAATTCACCCCTCCACTTT	CASSFSTEYNSPLHF
TRBV5-1	TRBJ1-2	NA	NA	TGCGCCAGCAGCTTCAACCCCTGGACGGCTAACTATGGCTACACCTTC	CASSFNPWTANYGYTF
TRBV28	TRBJ1-4	NA	TRBD1	TGTGCCAGCAGTGGTCCTTTAAGGACAGGACATGAAAAACTGTTTTTT	CASSGPLRTGHEKLFF